Below, one T cell receptor beta chain is given with its context. What this receptor recognizes is not known. The data originate from a study of monozygotic twins with inflammatory bowel disease (dated by TCRdb to the late 2010s). Study-level background: A total of about 28 monozygotic twin pairs were included in the full study, comprising nine German pairs (four IBD-concordant, five IBD-discordant) and 19 IBD-discordant Danish pairs. Disease-associated traits were sought mainly through comparisons between IBD patients and their genetically identical healthy co-twins within discordant pairs. Each individual had, on average, about 151 000 unique TCRalpha sequences and 181 000 unique TCRbeta sequences available for analysis.

Here is what the overall study found, with its caveats: Different T cell subtypes could not be distinguished in the analysis. Fewer clonotypes were shared with other individuals by IBD patients than by healthy twins, most markedly in patients showing signs of disease activity. Concordant and discordant twins showed no difference in repertoire similarity, possibly because of limited statistical power. No single strong signal or clonotype linked to IBD turned up in the results, so the idea that one exists was not supported. Measured by the inverse Simpson index, TCRbeta repertoire diversity was lower in IBD patients than in their healthy co-twins. Differing immunosuppressive treatments among patients may have added background noise and inter-individual variability to the repertoires.

A roughly 2.5 ml peripheral blood sample was drawn into PAXgene tubes per donor and stored at -80°C. Without T cell sorting, total RNA was isolated from whole blood using the PAXgene blood miRNA kit on an automated QIAcube. Peripheral blood from monozygotic twin pairs who were concordant or discordant for inflammatory bowel disease underwent deep TCRalpha and TCRbeta repertoire profiling using unique molecular barcoding. Smoking habits were recorded for all twin pairs, and each individual was classified as a current, former or never smoker. Taken from cysteine to phenylalanine, the CDR3 has 15 residues. No DNA was logged. From the germline V gene (reference sequence), CDR1 is DFQATT and CDR2 is SNEGSKA. Libraries were made using 5' RACE. Preparation of each TCR library used 3,500 to 4,500 ng of total RNA. cDNA was synthesized with SMARTScribe reverse transcriptase in eight separate reactions per sample. During cDNA synthesis, template switching introduced unique molecular identifiers that contained a 6-nucleotide sample barcode. Amplification of TCRalpha and TCRbeta cDNA involved two nested PCRs of 16 and 9 cycles, and each PCR was followed by bead purification. Before amplification, the cDNA was treated with uracil DNA-glycosylase and purified using the QIAquick PCR purification kit. The second PCR added Illumina TruSeq-compatible adapters along with sample-specific barcodes. Library quality and concentration were assessed using TapeStation and Qubit, and roughly 5 ng of each library was pooled. Sequencing of the pooled libraries was done on an Illumina HiSeq2500 single-index Rapid Run using custom sequencing primers and 2 x 100 bp reads. Per the original workflow: MiGEC version 1.2.6 was used for UMI-based consensus assembly, which corrected PCR and sequencing errors. MiXCR version 2.1.1 was used for V(D)J alignment, clonotype assembly and CDR3 extraction. Gene usage, clonotype sharing and MAIT/NKT TCR abundance were normalised by analysing the top 1000, 10 000 and 20 000 clonotypes per sample. After downsampling to 27 000 UMIs, diversity was calculated as the inverse Simpson index using the vegan R package. Paired Mann-Whitney U tests on discordant twin pairs were used, with Benjamini-Hochberg multiple-testing correction. TCRdb reprocessed the reads, reporting each CDR3 protein sequence once and no DNA. The V and J calls were determined by TCRdb, not by the authors. The sample's table lists a count of 300,000 to 400,000 distinct CDR3 sequences. 2% of the sample comes from the top ten.

The origin of this receptor is a human donor with ulcerative colitis or Crohn's disease, or a healthy co-twin of an affected twin (not recorded which). The V and J genes are TRBV20-1 and TRBJ2-7; TCRdb's assignment of TRBD2 cannot be checked, as there is no DNA. Material for sequencing was blood. The CDR3 protein: CSARLATSGSYEQYF.